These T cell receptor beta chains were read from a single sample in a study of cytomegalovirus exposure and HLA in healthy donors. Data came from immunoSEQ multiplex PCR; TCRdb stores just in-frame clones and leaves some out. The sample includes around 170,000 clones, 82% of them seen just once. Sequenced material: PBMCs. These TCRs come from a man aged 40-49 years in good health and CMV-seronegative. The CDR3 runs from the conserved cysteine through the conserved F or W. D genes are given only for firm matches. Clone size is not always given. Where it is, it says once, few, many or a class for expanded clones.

CASTSSNTGELFF	TGTGCCAGCACTTCCTCTAACACCGGGGAGCTGTTTTTT	NA	TRBV2	TRBJ2-2	NA
CASSLGTSGRGNEQFF	TGCGCCAGCAGCTTGGGGACTAGCGGGAGGGGCAATGAGCAGTTCTTC	TRBD2	TRBV5-1	TRBJ2-1	NA
CASSWDLGGGNQPQHF	TGTGCCAGCAGTTGGGACTTAGGGGGGGGCAATCAGCCCCAGCATTTT	NA	TRBV28	TRBJ1-5	NA
CASSFSGGNTEAFF	TGTGCCAGCAGTTTCTCGGGGGGGAACACTGAAGCTTTCTTT	NA	TRBV7-3	TRBJ1-1	NA
CASSYGQGGGEKLFF	TGTGCCAGCAGTTACGGACAGGGAGGGGGTGAAAAACTGTTTTTT	TRBD1	TRBV6-6	TRBJ1-4	NA
CAWARLAGLGEQYF	TGTGCCTGGGCCAGACTAGCGGGACTCGGCGAGCAGTACTTC	TRBD2	TRBV30	TRBJ2-7	once
CASSVEWGGEAFF	TGTGCCAGCAGCGTAGAATGGGGGGGAGAAGCTTTCTTT	NA	TRBV9	TRBJ1-1	NA
CSALAPPQYF	TGCAGTGCTCTAGCGCCCCCGCAGTACTTC	NA	TRBV20-1	TRBJ2-7	NA
CASSSRTGASTDTQYF	TGTGCCAGCAGCTCCCGGACAGGGGCTAGCACAGATACGCAGTATTTT	TRBD1	TRBV5-6	TRBJ2-3	NA
CASSLLSTSYGYTF	TGCGCCAGCAGCTTACTCAGTACTAGCTATGGCTACACCTTC	NA	TRBV5-1	TRBJ1-2	NA
CASRQAGGLNQPQHF	TGTGCCAGTAGACAGGCTGGAGGGCTCAATCAGCCCCAGCATTTT	NA	TRBV19	TRBJ1-5	once
CASSLRYRPNTEAFF	TGTGCCAGCAGTCTCCGTTACAGGCCGAACACTGAAGCTTTCTTT	NA	TRBV28	TRBJ1-1	NA
CASSPLGSGNTIYF	TGCGCCAGCAGCCCACTCGGGTCTGGAAACACCATATATTTT	NA	TRBV5-1	TRBJ1-3	NA
CASRNRGLNTGELFF	TGTGCCAGTCGAAACAGGGGGCTTAACACCGGGGAGCTGTTTTTT	TRBD1	TRBV19	TRBJ2-2	NA
CASTPQRGGREQFF	TGTGCCAGTACCCCGCAAAGGGGGGGAAGGGAGCAGTTCTTC	NA	TRBV19	TRBJ2-1	NA
CASRRYAGGYNEQFF	TGCGCCAGCCGACGGTACGCGGGGGGCTACAATGAGCAGTTCTTC	TRBD2	TRBV5-1	TRBJ2-1	NA
CASSLGQTNQPQHF	TGTGCCAGCAGCTTGGGACAGACCAATCAGCCCCAGCATTTT	NA	TRBV5-6	TRBJ1-5	NA
CASKAGQENTGELFF	TGTGCCAGTAAGGCGGGACAGGAGAACACCGGGGAGCTGTTTTTT	TRBD1	TRBV19	TRBJ2-2	NA
CASSPQVLSGNTIYF	TGTGCCAGCAGCCCCCAGGTTCTCTCTGGAAACACCATATATTTT	NA	TRBV7-9	TRBJ1-3	NA
CASSSPGTSAYEQYF	TGTGCCAGCAGTTCACCGGGGACTAGCGCCTACGAGCAGTACTTC	TRBD2	TRBV27	TRBJ2-7	NA
CASSSGQGGYGYTF	TGTGCCAGCTCATCCGGACAGGGAGGCTATGGCTACACCTTC	TRBD1	TRBV18	TRBJ1-2	once
CASSAGTQTYNEQFF	TGTGCCAGTAGTGCCGGGACTCAGACCTACAATGAGCAGTTCTTC	NA	TRBV19	TRBJ2-1	NA
CASRNRGLVTGELFF	TGTGCCAGCAGAAACAGGGGGCTCGTCACCGGGGAGCTGTTTTTT	TRBD1	TRBV6-1	TRBJ2-2	NA
CASSPTTGVEANVLTF	TGTGCCAGCAGTCCTACCACAGGGGTCGAGGCCAACGTCCTGACTTTC	TRBD1	TRBV2	TRBJ2-6	NA
CALSGTVNEKLFF	TGTGCCCTATCCGGGACAGTCAATGAAAAACTGTTTTTT	TRBD1	TRBV30	TRBJ1-4	NA
CATRLAGGNHEQFF	TGTGCCACCCGACTAGCGGGGGGAAATCATGAGCAGTTCTTC	TRBD2	TRBV19	TRBJ2-1	NA
CASSLAPGAGANVLTF	TGCGCCAGCAGCTTGGCCCCGGGAGCTGGGGCCAACGTCCTGACTTTC	NA	TRBV5-1	TRBJ2-6	once
CASSEPGTLKDTIYF	TGTGCCAGCAGTGAGCCCGGGACACTTAAAGACACCATATATTTT	NA	TRBV6-1	TRBJ1-3	NA
CASSLSTYSNQPQHF	TGTGCCAGCAGCTTAAGCACCTATAGCAATCAGCCCCAGCATTTT	NA	TRBV7-2	TRBJ1-5	once
CASSLAGGDEAFF	TGCGCCAGCAGCTTGGCCGGGGGGGATGAAGCTTTCTTT	NA	TRBV5-1	TRBJ1-1	once
CASSLPRDRWDQETQYF	TGTGCCAGCAGTTTACCCCGGGACAGGTGGGATCAAGAGACCCAGTACTTC	TRBD1	TRBV28	TRBJ2-5	NA
CASSSRVANYGYTF	TGTGCCAGCAGTTCCAGGGTCGCTAACTATGGCTACACCTTC	NA	TRBV27	TRBJ1-2	NA
CSGVGLYSYEQYF	TGCAGCGGCGTCGGACTGTACTCCTACGAGCAGTACTTC	NA	TRBV29-1	TRBJ2-7	NA
CTSTACGTPFSEQFF	TGCACCAGCACTGCCTGCGGGACCCCCTTTTCGGAGCAGTTCTTC	NA	TRBV1	TRBJ2-1	NA
CASSFGTSGLYEQYF	TGTGCCAGCAGCTTTGGGACTAGCGGGCTGTACGAGCAGTACTTC	TRBD2	TRBV5-4	TRBJ2-7	NA
CASSASTGQETQYF	TGTGCTAGCAGCGCCTCGACAGGGCAGGAGACCCAGTACTTC	TRBD1	TRBV7-7	TRBJ2-5	few
CASSLPSYEQYF	TGTGCCAGCAGTTTGCCTAGCTACGAGCAGTACTTC	NA	TRBV2	TRBJ2-7	NA
CASSPKGLAGGPSNEQFF	TGTGCCAGCTCACCTAAGGGACTAGCGGGAGGGCCCAGCAATGAGCAGTTCTTC	TRBD2	TRBV18	TRBJ2-1	NA
CASSESNEREKLFF	TGTGCCAGCAGCGAGTCTAATGAAAGAGAAAAACTGTTTTTT	NA	TRBV7-9	TRBJ1-4	NA
CASSGRTGDPNEQFF	TGTGCCAGCAGCGGACGGACAGGGGACCCAAATGAGCAGTTCTTC	TRBD1	TRBV9	TRBJ2-1	once
CASSLRGSGITDTQYF	TGTGCCAGCAGCCTACGAGGAAGCGGAATCACAGATACGCAGTATTTT	NA	TRBV7-3	TRBJ2-3	NA
CASSLGRQGSNEKLFF	TGTGCCAGCAGCTTAGGACGACAGGGTTCTAATGAAAAACTGTTTTTT	TRBD1	TRBV11-3	TRBJ1-4	once
CASSLLGGAGGYTF	TGTGCCAGCAGCTTACTCGGAGGGGCCGGTGGCTACACCTTC	NA	TRBV7-9	TRBJ1-2	NA
CASSQGLAGGYEQFF	TGCGCCAGCAGCCAAGGACTAGCGGGGGGCTATGAGCAGTTCTTC	TRBD2	TRBV4-3	TRBJ2-1	NA
CASSVFGQTEAFF	TGTGCCAGCAGTGTATTCGGACAGACCGAAGCTTTCTTT	NA	TRBV27	TRBJ1-1	NA
CASSYRNTIYF	TGTGCCAGCAGTTACCGGAACACCATATATTTT	NA	TRBV6-5	TRBJ1-3	NA
CASSQDSRSGETQYF	TGTGCCAGCAGCCAAGATAGCAGGAGCGGAGAGACCCAGTACTTC	NA	TRBV14	TRBJ2-5	NA
CASSTRDRGFNEQYF	TGTGCCAGTAGTACGCGGGACAGGGGATTCAACGAGCAGTACTTC	TRBD1	TRBV19	TRBJ2-7	NA
CASSLGLADSYEQYF	TGTGCCAGCAGCTTGGGACTAGCGGACTCCTACGAGCAGTACTTC	TRBD2	TRBV7-3	TRBJ2-7	NA
CASGLVGGTGNTIYF	TGTGCTAGTGGTTTGGTAGGAGGGACTGGAAACACCATATATTTT	NA	TRBV12-5	TRBJ1-3	NA
CASSYSAGELFF	TGTGCCAGCAGTTACTCCGCCGGGGAGCTGTTTTTT	NA	TRBV6-5	TRBJ2-2	NA
CASSLVFLANTEAFF	TGTGCCAGCAGCTTAGTTTTTTTGGCGAACACTGAAGCTTTCTTT	NA	TRBV7-8	TRBJ1-1	once